Described below is a single T cell receptor (beta chain) sequence and its context. CDR1 is MDHEN and CDR2 is SYDVKM in the germline V gene. Trimming cost V 8 bases and J 0 bases, with 11 bases left between them. This CDR3 is built from 14 residues. A Seattle source enrolled patients during active infection and followed them longitudinally. This record comes from a study of blood T cell repertoires in COVID-19. The authors' processing: For nucleated cells, counts were estimated from reference gene primer amplification. TCRdb's copy holds only in-frame clones and misses some; the assay was immunoSEQ multiplex PCR. V, J and clone size are taken as reported in that table, and D and trimming were inferred from the DNA itself. Of approximately 120,000 clones listed, more than 80% were seen once; the top ten hold approximately 3%.

This chain uses TRBV28 with TRBJ1-5; D may be TRBD1 (5 bases). This receptor was taken from a woman of 80 years or more with COVID-19, enrolled during active disease. Sequenced: peripheral blood. This CDR3 is CASGRGYSNQPQHF. CDR3 coding DNA: TGTGCCAGCGGGAGGGGTTATAGCAATCAGCCCCAGCATTTT.